Shown below are 15 T cell receptor beta chains from a single sample sequenced in a study of OX40 agonist ivuxolimab in advanced cancers. Assay: immunoSEQ multiplex PCR; the TCRdb copy retains only in-frame clones and omits some. The sample carries approximately 88,000 clones, 70% to 90% recorded once. The specimen was CD4+ or CD8+ T cells sorted from blood, collected in a trial of the OX40 agonist ivuxolimab. The receptor source for this set is an adult with an advanced solid tumor such as melanoma, head and neck, liver or kidney cancer.

The rearrangement joins TRBV5-1 to TRBJ1-6, with a possible D match to TRBD1 (6 bases). CDR3 length: 17 residues. Germline values: CDR1 SGHRS, CDR2 YFSETQ. Between the trimmed V and J ends, which lost 0 bases and 7 bases, there was a span of 17 bases. The CDR3 DNA reads TGCGCCAGCAGCTTGGGACAGGTTGGACTGGGAAATTCACCCCTCCACTTT. Residues: CASSLGQVGLGNSPLHF.

The chain has TRBV27 and TRBJ2-7; 8 bases fit TRBD1. CDR1 is MNHEY, CDR2 SMNVEV, per germline (reference sequence). The CDR3 runs 16 residues. V lost 6 bases and J lost 1; bases outside the gene matches: 11. CDR3: CASSPHRGVSSYEQYF. In DNA, the CDR3 is TGTGCCAGCAGCCCCCACAGGGGGGTCTCGTCCTACGAGCAGTACTTC.

The chain couples TRBV18 to TRBJ2-7, with D possibly called TRBD1 or TRBD2 (5 bases each). This CDR3 is built from 16 residues. The germline gives CDR1 KGHSH, CDR2 LQKENI. Trimming took 2 bases from V and 6 from J, leaving 20 bases between them. The CDR3 nucleotides are TGTGCCAGCTCACCATCTCTCGGGACCTCCTTGGGCGAGCAGTACTTC. Translated, it gives CASSPSLGTSLGEQYF.

This chain connects TRBV18 to TRBJ2-5, with a tentative D call TRBD2 (6 bases). The CDR3 totals 15 residues. Looked up from germline, CDR1 is KGHSH and CDR2 is LQKENI. Trimming removed 0 bases at V and 5 bases at J, with 13 bases between. CDR3 nucleotides: TGTGCCAGCTCACCACCTCTCGGGGGTGCGGAGACCCAGTACTTC. This encodes CASSPPLGGAETQYF.

The gene calls are TRBV4-3 and TRBJ2-1; 14 nucleotides align to TRBD2. CDR1 and CDR2 (germline): LGHNA, YSLEER. The CDR3 has 18 residues. V shed 1 base and J 8 bases; nucleotides not matched to a gene: 10. The CDR3 sequence: CASSQVDLGLAGGHEQFF. In DNA, the CDR3 is TGCGCCAGCAGCCAAGTAGACTTAGGACTAGCGGGAGGTCATGAGCAGTTCTTC.

V gene TRBV2 combines with J gene TRBJ2-5; a possible D gene is TRBD1 (6 bases). The germline V gene has CDR1 SNHLY and CDR2 FYNNEI. The CDR3 spans 13 residues. V was trimmed by 7 bases and J by 2 bases, leaving 11 bases between them. Written as DNA, the CDR3 is TGTGCCAGCAACCGGGACACTCAAGAGACCCAGTACTTC. Protein product: CASNRDTQETQYF.

CDR3 residues: CASSLEPNEQFF. In nucleotides, the CDR3 is TGTGCCAGCAGCTTAGAGCCCAATGAGCAGTTCTTC. The chain combines TRBV11-3 with TRBJ2-1; D not resolved. This CDR3 is 12 amino acids long. V lost 0 bases and J lost 6, with 3 bases in between. CDR1 SGHNT and CDR2 YENEEA come from the germline V gene.

This chain connects TRBV7-8 to TRBJ1-1; D gene uncertain. V gave up 5 bases and J gave up 2 bases, with 15 bases separating them. In germline, CDR1 is SGHVS, CDR2 FQNEAQ. This CDR3 has 15 amino acids. The CDR3: CASSPLTYPNTEAFF. CDR3 in DNA: TGTGCCAGCAGCCCGTTGACTTATCCCAACACTGAAGCTTTCTTT.

This clone was counted a single time. The rearrangement joins TRBV18 to TRBJ1-5; D unresolved. The CDR3 is 13 residues long. Looked up from germline, CDR1 is KGHSH and CDR2 is LQKENI. V dropped 3 bases and J dropped 8 bases, with 11 bases sitting between them. The CDR3 here is CASSPGLGEPQHF. CDR3 sequence (DNA): TGTGCCAGCTCACCGGGATTGGGAGAGCCCCAGCATTTT. Full variable domain (outside the CDR3, taken from reference TRBV18 and TRBJ1-5): NAGVMQNPRHLVRRRGQEARLRCSPMKGHSHVYWYRQLPEEGLKFMVYLQKENIIDESGMPKERFSAEFPKEGPSILRIQQVVRGDSAAYFCASSPGLGEPQHFGDGTRLSIL.

The gene calls are TRBV27 and TRBJ1-6; D might be TRBD1 (5 bases). CDR1 and CDR2 from the germline V gene are MNHEY and SMNVEV (reference sequence). Trimming pared 10 bases from V and 9 bases from J, leaving 25 bases between. This CDR3 has 16 residues. The CDR3 coding sequence is TGTGCCACCCGGGGAGGGGAAGGGAGCCGGAGTTCACCCCTCCACTTT. It specifies CATRGGEGSRSSPLHF.

The chain joins TRBV5-1 to TRBJ2-5; D is possibly TRBD1 (6 bases). V lost 0 bases, J lost 4 bases, and 10 bases lay in between. CDR1 and CDR2 (germline): SGHRS, YFSETQ. The CDR3 runs to 14 residues. CDR3 DNA sequence: TGCGCCAGCAGCTTGGCGACAGGCTTAGAGACCCAGTACTTC. Translated: CASSLATGLETQYF. Variable domain in full (rest from reference TRBV5-1 and TRBJ2-5): KAGVTQTPRYLIKTRGQQVTLSCSPISGHRSVSWYQQTPGQGLQFLFEYFSETQRNKGNFPGRFSGRQFSNSRSEMNVSTLELGDSALYLCASSLATGLETQYFGPGTRLLVL.

As concerns this clone: At the DNA level, this CDR3 is encoded by other sequences in the same sample as well. The V gene is TRBV30, the J gene TRBJ1-5; D may be TRBD1 (6 bases). Germline V gene lookup returns CDR1 GTSNPN and CDR2 SVGIG (reference sequence). V lost 0 bases and J lost 4, with 7 bases in between. This CDR3 is built from 13 residues. This chain's CDR3 is CAWSVQGNQPQHF. CDR3 nucleotides: TGTGCCTGGAGTGTACAGGGAAATCAGCCCCAGCATTTT.

This clone was counted once. A junction boundary mismatches the germline segment, possibly from a read error. This chain uses TRBV7-2 with TRBJ1-1; D perhaps matches TRBD1 (6 bases). Germline-derived CDR1 and CDR2 are SGHTA and FQGNSA. The CDR3 covers 12 residues. The DNA for the CDR3 is TGTGCCAGCAGCCCAGGGGTAGTTGAGGGCAACTTT. This encodes CASSPGVVEGNF.

The J gene is TRBJ2-5, the V gene TRBV6-6; 7 bases agree with TRBD2. This CDR3 spans 14 amino acids. V gave up 6 bases and J gave up 1 base; unmatched junction bases: 5. The V gene's germline CDR1 is MNHNY and CDR2 SVGAGI (reference sequence). The CDR3 here is CASSSLAGQETQYF. The CDR3 coding sequence is TGTGCCAGCAGCTCATTAGCGGGCCAAGAGACCCAGTACTTC.

The gene calls are TRBV7-6 and TRBJ1-3; no clear D gene. V was shortened by 1 base and J by 4 bases, with 14 bases between the two germline ends. Germline CDR1 SGHVS, CDR2 FNYEAQ. This CDR3 comprises 16 residues. The CDR3 here is CASSLGSGVAGNTIYF. CDR3 coding DNA: TGTGCCAGCAGCTTAGGATCTGGGGTAGCCGGAAACACCATATATTTT.